This T cell receptor beta chain emerged from a study of blood T cell repertoires in COVID-19. Study overall: In each case, the material was cDNA or gDNA derived from T cells, B-cell-depleted T cells, or PBMCs.

Participants were aged about 18 to 95 years, lived in roughly 25 US areas, and enrolled virtually. Exposed enrollees encountered a COVID-19 case at some point within 2 weeks before study entry. Sequencing was performed with immunoSEQ multiplex PCR; in TCRdb, only in-frame clones are kept and a portion is missing. The data show a few hundred thousand clones, 88% seen once. Sequencing was performed on PBMCs or T cells enriched from blood (not recorded which). The sequence was obtained from a woman aged 30 to 39 who had been exposed to COVID-19.

The CDR3: CASSYRQDNSPLHF. The DNA for the CDR3 is TGTGCCAGCAGTTACCGGCAGGATAATTCACCCCTCCACTTT. The genes are TRBV6-5 and TRBJ1-6, with D hard to call. The CDR3 is made up of 14 amino acids. The germline CDR1 and CDR2 sequences are MNHEY and SVGAGI. The V gene lost 2 bases and the J gene lost 5 bases, with 7 bases spanning the gap.